The rows below give T cell receptor beta chains drawn from one sample of a study of identical twins. TCRdb reanalysed the 5' RACE reads using MiXCR and keeps one entry per CDR3 protein. The sample lists about 490,000 distinct CDR3 sequences; around 15% were seen once. These data are also associated with another study on yellow fever vaccine responses in identical twins.

Sequencing was carried out using CD4+ T cells sorted from blood. The receptor source for this set is a young woman in good health. Both conserved end residues are part of each CDR3. D genes are given only for firm matches. Rows may omit the clone size; those that give it use once, few, many or a size class.

D: NA; size: NA; V: TRBV12-3/TRBV12-4; J: TRBJ2-5; CDR3: CASSWKGGVRETQYF; DNA: TGTGCCAGCAGTTGGAAAGGGGGAGTCCGAGAGACCCAGTACTTC
D: NA; size: NA; V: TRBV20-1; J: TRBJ2-1; CDR3: CSARVWDNEQFF; DNA: TGCAGTGCTAGAGTCTGGGACAATGAGCAGTTCTTC
D: NA; size: NA; V: TRBV4-2; J: TRBJ2-2; CDR3: CASSQEGGNTGELFF; DNA: TGTGCCAGCAGCCAAGAAGGGGGGAACACCGGGGAGCTGTTTTTT
D: TRBD1; size: few; V: TRBV6-5; J: TRBJ2-1; CDR3: CASSYRTGGYNEQFF; DNA: TGTGCCAGCAGTTATCGAACAGGGGGCTACAATGAGCAGTTCTTC
D: NA; size: NA; V: TRBV7-2; J: TRBJ2-1; CDR3: CASSLDGGEYNEQFF; DNA: TGTGCCAGCAGCTTAGATGGCGGGGAATACAATGAGCAGTTCTTC
D: NA; size: NA; V: TRBV24-1; J: TRBJ2-1; CDR3: CATSALLGGEQFF; DNA: TGTGCCACCAGTGCCCTCCTAGGCGGTGAGCAGTTCTTC
D: NA; size: many; V: TRBV12-3/TRBV12-4; J: TRBJ2-3; CDR3: CASTYFGWTSTDTQYF; DNA: TGTGCCAGCACCTACTTCGGCTGGACTAGCACAGATACGCAGTATTTT
D: NA; size: many; V: TRBV20-1; J: TRBJ1-6; CDR3: CSASPTDRSLYNSPLHF; DNA: TGCAGTGCTAGTCCAACCGACAGGTCCCTATATAATTCACCCCTCCACTTT
D: TRBD1; size: few; V: TRBV10-3; J: TRBJ2-2; CDR3: CAISETGANTGELFF; DNA: TGTGCCATCAGTGAGACAGGGGCGAACACCGGGGAGCTGTTTTTT
D: NA; size: NA; V: TRBV3-1; J: TRBJ2-4; CDR3: CASSQGQAKNIQYF; DNA: TGTGCCAGCAGCCAGGGTCAAGCCAAAAACATTCAGTACTTC
D: NA; size: NA; V: TRBV5-1; J: TRBJ2-1; CDR3: CASSSAGTSSYNEQFF; DNA: TGCGCCAGCAGCTCAGCGGGGACAAGCTCCTACAATGAGCAGTTCTTC
D: NA; size: NA; V: TRBV18; J: TRBJ2-1; CDR3: CASSPGLADEQFF; DNA: TGTGCCAGCTCACCAGGGCTAGCAGATGAGCAGTTCTTC
D: TRBD2; size: few; V: TRBV4-2; J: TRBJ2-2; CDR3: CASSHPSGGLNTGELFF; DNA: TGTGCCAGCAGCCATCCTAGCGGGGGCCTAAACACCGGGGAGCTGTTTTTT
D: TRBD1; size: many; V: TRBV5-1; J: TRBJ2-5; CDR3: CASSPGTVQETQYF; DNA: TGTGCCAGCAGTCCCGGGACAGTCCAAGAGACCCAGTACTTC
D: TRBD1; size: few; V: TRBV4-1; J: TRBJ2-7; CDR3: CASSEGQGSSYEQYF; DNA: TGCGCCAGCAGCGAAGGACAGGGAAGCTCCTACGAGCAGTACTTC
D: NA; size: few; V: TRBV7-3; J: TRBJ2-1; CDR3: CASSLDPIAVSYNEQFF; DNA: TGTGCCAGCAGCCTAGACCCTATAGCGGTTTCCTACAATGAGCAGTTCTTC
D: TRBD2; size: NA; V: TRBV3-1; J: TRBJ2-3; CDR3: CASSQELLAGITDTQYF; DNA: TGTGCCAGCAGCCAAGAACTACTAGCGGGCATCACAGATACGCAGTATTTT
D: TRBD1; size: NA; V: TRBV12-3/TRBV12-4; J: TRBJ2-3; CDR3: CASSLTGLDTQYF; DNA: TGTGCCAGCAGCTTGACAGGGTTAGATACGCAGTATTTT
D: TRBD2; size: many; V: TRBV12-3/TRBV12-4; J: TRBJ2-3; CDR3: CASSPYGRAFMTDTQYF; DNA: TGTGCCAGCAGCCCTTACGGGAGGGCCTTTATGACAGATACGCAGTATTTT
D: NA; size: few; V: TRBV6-1; J: TRBJ1-1; CDR3: CASSEAGAGTEAFF; DNA: TGTGCCAGCAGCGAAGCGGGGGCGGGCACTGAAGCTTTCTTT
D: NA; size: NA; V: TRBV4-1; J: TRBJ1-1; CDR3: CASSQDSGVPNTEAFF; DNA: TGCGCCAGCAGCCAAGATTCCGGGGTCCCGAACACTGAAGCTTTCTTT
D: NA; size: many; V: TRBV9; J: TRBJ2-4; CDR3: CASTPGGPGNIQYF; DNA: TGTGCCAGCACCCCCGGGGGGCCTGGGAACATTCAGTACTTC
D: NA; size: few; V: TRBV7-9; J: TRBJ1-2; CDR3: CASSPRGVGYTF; DNA: TGTGCCAGCAGCCCCCGCGGGGTGGGCTACACCTTC
D: NA; size: NA; V: TRBV25-1; J: TRBJ2-5; CDR3: CASTETAAGRQETQYF; DNA: TGTGCCAGCACCGAAACCGCCGCGGGGCGCCAAGAGACCCAGTACTTC
D: TRBD1; size: NA; V: TRBV6-1; J: TRBJ2-2; CDR3: CATSGQIVTGELFF; DNA: TGTGCCACCTCGGGACAGATAGTAACCGGGGAGCTTTTTTTT
D: NA; size: NA; V: TRBV12-3/TRBV12-4; J: TRBJ2-3; CDR3: CASSFSKDTQYF; DNA: TGTGCCAGCAGTTTTAGCAAGGATACGCAGTATTTT
D: NA; size: few; V: TRBV3-1; J: TRBJ2-5; CDR3: CASTRDPGFGETQYF; DNA: TGTGCCAGCACCAGAGACCCAGGGTTTGGAGAGACCCAGTACTTC
D: TRBD2; size: few; V: TRBV29-1; J: TRBJ2-7; CDR3: CSVNPRAGAGEQYF; DNA: TGCAGCGTTAACCCTCGGGCGGGAGCTGGGGAGCAGTACTTC
D: NA; size: NA; V: TRBV29-1; J: TRBJ2-7; CDR3: CSARLDTSSYEQYF; DNA: TGCAGCGCCAGATTGGACACCTCCTCCTACGAGCAGTACTTC
D: NA; size: NA; V: TRBV20-1; J: TRBJ2-5; CDR3: CSARRAGVVTQYF; DNA: TGCAGTGCTAGGAGGGCAGGGGTGGTGACCCAGTACTTC
D: NA; size: few; V: TRBV5-1; J: TRBJ2-1; CDR3: CASSLVSANEQFF; DNA: TGCGCCAGCAGCTTGGTTTCGGCCAATGAGCAGTTCTTC
D: NA; size: many; V: TRBV5-6; J: TRBJ2-7; CDR3: CASSLGTEREQYF; DNA: TGTGCCAGCAGCTTGGGGACTGAACGCGAGCAGTACTTC
D: TRBD2; size: NA; V: TRBV5-1; J: TRBJ2-1; CDR3: CASSLRIAGINEQFF; DNA: TGCGCCAGCAGCCTTCGGATAGCGGGAATCAATGAGCAGTTCTTC
D: TRBD1; size: NA; V: TRBV12-3/TRBV12-4; J: TRBJ1-3; CDR3: CASRRQGATGNTIYF; DNA: TGTGCCAGCAGGCGCCAGGGGGCAACTGGAAACACCATATATTTT
D: NA; size: NA; V: TRBV10-3; J: TRBJ1-2; CDR3: CAIGDRPGDGYTF; DNA: TGTGCCATCGGCGACAGGCCTGGGGATGGCTACACCTTC
D: NA; size: NA; V: TRBV20-1; J: TRBJ2-1; CDR3: CSASRTSTASYNEQFF; DNA: TGCAGTGCTAGTAGAACTTCGACAGCCTCCTACAATGAGCAGTTCTTC
D: NA; size: NA; V: TRBV3-1; J: TRBJ2-6; CDR3: CASRPYQGSPLSGANVLTF; DNA: TGTGCCAGCAGACCGTACCAGGGGTCCCCCCTTTCTGGGGCCAACGTCCTGACTTTC
D: TRBD2; size: NA; V: TRBV7-9; J: TRBJ2-1; CDR3: CASSSGTSGISYNEQFF; DNA: TGTGCCAGCAGCTCAGGGACTAGCGGGATTTCCTACAATGAGCAGTTCTTC
D: TRBD2; size: NA; V: TRBV4-1; J: TRBJ2-1; CDR3: CASSQDGGSNEQFF; DNA: TGCGCCAGCAGCCAAGACGGCGGGAGTAATGAGCAGTTCTTC
D: NA; size: NA; V: TRBV29-1; J: TRBJ1-2; CDR3: CSVVRGAAYGYTF; DNA: TGCAGCGTTGTTCGGGGGGCGGCCTATGGCTACACCTTC
D: TRBD1; size: few; V: TRBV2; J: TRBJ1-5; CDR3: CASTRDRRSPSNQPQHF; DNA: TGTGCCAGCACACGGGACAGGCGGTCGCCTAGCAATCAGCCCCAGCATTTT
D: NA; size: few; V: TRBV20-1; J: TRBJ1-5; CDR3: CSARDMVGFLQPQHF; DNA: TGCAGTGCTAGAGATATGGTAGGGTTTCTACAGCCCCAGCATTTT
D: TRBD2; size: NA; V: TRBV10-3; J: TRBJ2-7; CDR3: CAINSGTSGYEQYF; DNA: TGTGCCATCAATTCCGGGACTAGCGGGTACGAGCAGTACTTC
D: NA; size: few; V: TRBV6-6; J: TRBJ2-1; CDR3: CASSSHGGGRALNEQFF; DNA: TGTGCCAGCAGTTCCCACGGGGGCGGCCGGGCTTTGAATGAGCAGTTCTTC
D: TRBD2; size: NA; V: TRBV29-1; J: TRBJ2-1; CDR3: CSVEDLAGDSEQFF; DNA: TGCAGCGTTGAGGATCTAGCGGGGGACAGTGAGCAGTTCTTC
D: TRBD1; size: NA; V: TRBV4-2; J: TRBJ2-1; CDR3: CASSPGAGTGRGGEQFF; DNA: TGTGCCAGCAGCCCTGGGGCCGGGACAGGGAGGGGTGGTGAGCAGTTCTTC
D: NA; size: NA; V: TRBV6-5; J: TRBJ2-3; CDR3: CASSYYGPPDTQYF; DNA: TGTGCCAGCAGTTACTATGGGCCCCCCGATACGCAGTATTTT
D: NA; size: NA; V: TRBV5-1; J: TRBJ2-7; CDR3: CASSLSQPTYEQYF; DNA: TGCGCCAGCAGCTTAAGCCAGCCTACCTACGAGCAGTACTTC
D: TRBD1; size: few; V: TRBV2; J: TRBJ1-5; CDR3: CASRGDRASNQPQHF; DNA: TGTGCCAGCAGAGGGGACAGGGCTAGCAATCAGCCCCAGCATTTT
D: NA; size: few; V: TRBV10-3; J: TRBJ1-5; CDR3: CAIRGNSNQPQHF; DNA: TGTGCCATCAGGGGCAATAGCAATCAGCCCCAGCATTTT
D: NA; size: many; V: TRBV27; J: TRBJ2-7; CDR3: CASSFVDGYEQYF; DNA: TGTGCCAGCAGTTTTGTGGACGGCTACGAGCAGTACTTC
D: TRBD1; size: few; V: TRBV29-1; J: TRBJ2-5; CDR3: CSATPQGKYQETQYF; DNA: TGCAGCGCGACCCCACAGGGGAAGTACCAAGAGACCCAGTACTTC
D: TRBD1; size: few; V: TRBV10-3; J: TRBJ2-2; CDR3: CAIRDRDNFFGELFF; DNA: TGTGCCATCAGAGACAGGGACAATTTTTTCGGGGAGCTGTTTTTT
D: NA; size: NA; V: TRBV12-3/TRBV12-4; J: TRBJ1-6; CDR3: CASSLGGFGSPLHF; DNA: TGTGCCAGCAGTTTAGGGGGTTTTGGTTCACCCCTCCACTTT
D: TRBD2; size: NA; V: TRBV20-1; J: TRBJ2-3; CDR3: CSALWTSGRDTQYF; DNA: TGCAGTGCTTTATGGACTAGCGGGAGAGATACGCAGTATTTT
D: NA; size: NA; V: TRBV7-6; J: TRBJ2-4; CDR3: CASSPRTDLNIQYF; DNA: TGTGCCAGCAGCCCCCGGACAGACTTAAACATTCAGTACTTC